Each of the 2 T cell receptor beta chains below was sequenced from the same sample in a study of human T cells and chemical hapten exposure. Indicated time point: patch test 2, 6 weeks after DPC sensitization. The treatment is: therapeutic diphenylcyclopropenone sensitization with weekly scalp DPC. Via MiXCR, TCRdb re-called the RACE reads, giving one row per CDR3 protein. The table includes about 110,000 distinct CDR3 sequences, roughly a tenth detected once. Sample: whole blood, taken in connection with sensitization to the hapten diphenylcyclopropenone (DPC). These receptors all come from a woman in her forties with alopecia areata. Some clones in this sample may be carry-over from other donors' samples.

The chain recombines TRBV6-6 with TRBJ2-3, with 12 nucleotides matching TRBD2. After removal of 0 bases from V and 2 bases from J, the junction contained 6 bases not matched to a gene. The CDR3 sequence is 18 residues long. Germline V CDR1 and CDR2: MNHNY, SVGAGI (reference sequence). The CDR3 here is CASSYSGLAGGLTDTQYF. CDR3 DNA sequence: TGTGCCAGCAGTTACTCAGGTCTAGCGGGGGGGCTCACAGATACGCAGTATTTT.

The V call is TRBV11-1, the J call TRBJ2-2; 8 nucleotides align to TRBD1. V shed 5 bases, J shed 0 bases, and the junction held 2 bases outside the gene matches. Germline CDR1 SGHAT, CDR2 FQDESV (reference sequence). The CDR3 totals 15 residues. CDR3 loop: CASSKDRANTGELFF. CDR3 bases: TGTGCCAGCAGCAAGGACAGGGCGAACACCGGGGAGCTGTTTTTT.